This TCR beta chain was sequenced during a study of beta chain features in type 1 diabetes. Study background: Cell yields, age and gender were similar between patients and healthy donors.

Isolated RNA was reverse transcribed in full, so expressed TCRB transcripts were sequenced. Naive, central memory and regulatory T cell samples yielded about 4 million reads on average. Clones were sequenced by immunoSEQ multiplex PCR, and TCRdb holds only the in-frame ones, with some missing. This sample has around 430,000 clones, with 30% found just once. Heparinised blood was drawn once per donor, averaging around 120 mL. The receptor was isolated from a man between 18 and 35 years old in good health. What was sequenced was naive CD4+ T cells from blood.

The CDR3 loop is CASSPPSGGSYNEQFF. The DNA for the CDR3 is TGTGCCAGCAGCCCCCCTAGCGGAGGCTCCTACAATGAGCAGTTCTTC. The chain employs TRBV7-9 and TRBJ2-1; 7 bases match TRBD2. From germline, CDR1 is SEHNR and CDR2 FQNEAQ (reference sequence). The CDR3 loop spans 16 amino acids. The trim removed 5 bases at V and 0 bases at J, leaving 7 bases unmatched.